The next 12 T cell receptor beta chains were all read from a single sample in a study of sequential checkpoint blockade in melanoma. TCRdb's table, derived via immunoSEQ multiplex PCR, lists solely in-frame clones and lacks some. The top ten hold around 8.8% of the sample, which has about 1,900 clones, about 19% seen once. Treatment given: randomized to nivolumab then ipilimumab (arm A) or the reverse (arm B). The sequencing used tumor tissue (inferred from file names), collected from a patient given nivolumab and ipilimumab in sequence. The receptor set was obtained from a human donor with melanoma.

At least ten counts were recorded for this clone. The rearrangement uses TRBV7-8 and TRBJ2-5; no clear D gene. The J call is uncertain, as TRBJ2-7 better fits the DNA end. The CDR3 runs 13 residues. In germline, CDR1 is SGHVS, CDR2 FQNEAQ. The CDR3 protein is CASSPGPNYEQYF. The CDR3 nucleotides are TGTGCCAGCAGCCCCGGCCCTAACTACGAGCAGTACTTC.

The DNA of the CDR3 is TGCAGCGCCGGGGGACTAGCGGGGAGGTTTGAGCAGTTCTTC. It codes for CSAGGLAGRFEQFF. The chain recombines TRBV29-1 with TRBJ2-1, with TRBD2 matching over 13 bases. J lost 9 bases, V lost 7 bases, and 9 bases had no gene match. This CDR3 is 14 amino acids long. Looked up from germline, CDR1 is SQVTM and CDR2 is ANQGSEA.

This clone is medium-sized in the sample. The CDR3, as DNA: TGTGCCAGCAGCTGGGACAGAAATAATGAAAAACTGTTTTTT. Translating it yields CASSWDRNNEKLFF. V is TRBV11-3 and J is TRBJ1-4, with 7 bases lining up with TRBD1. The trim removed 4 bases at V and 4 bases at J, leaving 3 bases unmatched. The CDR3 spans 14 residues. Germline CDR1 SGHNT, CDR2 YENEEA.

V and J are TRBV5-1 and TRBJ2-6, with a possible D match to TRBD1 (5 bases). The CDR3 consists of 19 residues. Trimming cost V 4 bases and J 4 bases, with 24 bases left between them. The germline CDR1 and CDR2 sequences are SGHRS and YFSETQ. The CDR3 spells CASSPSVRAAGYGANVLTF. The CDR3 DNA reads as TGCGCCAGCAGCCCCTCGGTCAGGGCTGCAGGATACGGGGCCAACGTCCTGACTTTC.

This clone is labeled large (0.1 to 1%). The chain has TRBV10-2 and TRBJ1-1, with 10 bases lining up with TRBD1. The CDR3 is 14 residues long. Germline CDR1 is WSHSY and CDR2 is SAAADI. Germline trimming cut 2 bases from V and 4 bases from J; bases unmatched to any gene: 1. The CDR3 bases are TGCGCCAGCAGTGAGAGGACAGGGGGCACTGAAGCTTTCTTT. It codes for CASSERTGGTEAFF.

In this sample, this clone is medium-sized (0.01 to 0.1%). V gene TRBV11-3 combines with J gene TRBJ2-3, with TRBD2 matching over 14 bases. V lost 5 bases to trimming and J lost 12 bases; unmatched junction nucleotides: 10. Germline CDR1 is SGHNT and CDR2 is YENEEA. The CDR3 runs 15 residues. CDR3 region: CASSPGTSGGTSQYF. Written as DNA, the CDR3 is TGTGCCAGCAGCCCAGGGACTAGCGGGGGCACATCACAGTATTTT.

The rearrangement uses TRBV18 and TRBJ1-1, with 8 bases fitting TRBD1. Per germline, CDR1 KGHSH and CDR2 LQKENI. The V segment lost 1 base and the J segment 1 base; nucleotides outside the gene matches: 5. The CDR3 length is 16 residues. Here the CDR3 reads CASSPLEQGGNTEAFF. The CDR3 region has the DNA TGTGCCAGCTCACCACTGGAACAGGGGGGGAACACTGAAGCTTTCTTT.

This rearrangement joins TRBV29-1 to TRBJ1-2; D remains ambiguous. The V end lost 1 base, the J end lost 4 bases, and 16 bases lay between the germline ends. Looked up from germline, CDR1 is SQVTM and CDR2 is ANQGSEA. The length of the CDR3 is 15 residues. The CDR3 sequence: CSVEVRDPRTYGYTF. CDR3 DNA: TGCAGCGTTGAAGTCCGGGATCCGAGAACCTATGGCTACACCTTC.

This clone has only a few counts. The J gene is TRBJ2-2, the V gene TRBV6-8; D gene uncertain. V dropped 5 bases and J dropped 7 bases, with 8 bases sitting between them. This CDR3 contains 12 residues. Germline V gene lookup returns CDR1 MNHGY and CDR2 SAAAGT. For the CDR3, the DNA is TGTGCCAGCAGTGACGGCGGCGGGGAGCTGTTTTTT. As protein: CASSDGGGELFF.

By sample fraction, this clone is medium-sized. The chain couples TRBV11-3 to TRBJ2-3; possibly TRBD1 for D (6 bases). The CDR3 totals 15 residues. Trimming took off 5 bases at V and 4 bases at J, with 16 bases between the two ends. The germline V gene encodes CDR1 SGHNT and CDR2 YENEEA. The CDR3 sequence: CASSPPQGVADTQYF. Written as DNA, the CDR3 is TGTGCCAGCAGCCCGCCACAGGGAGTAGCAGATACGCAGTATTTT. The full variable domain, in which reference TRBV11-3 and TRBJ2-3 provide the parts outside the CDR3, is EAGVVQSPRYKIIEKKQPVAFWCNPISGHNTLYWYLQNLGQGPELLIRYENEEAVDDSQLPKDRFSAERLKGVDSTLKIQPAELGDSAVYLCASSPPQGVADTQYFGPGTRLTVL.

Judged by abundance, this clone is large. The genes are TRBV9 and TRBJ1-1; D ambiguous. Germline V gene lookup returns CDR1 SGDLS and CDR2 YYNGEE. V was clipped by 3 bases and J by 5 bases, with 11 bases between them. The CDR3 has 13 residues. CDR3 residues: CASSAVGKTEAFF. For the CDR3, the DNA is TGTGCCAGCAGCGCCGTGGGTAAGACTGAAGCTTTCTTT.

The chain combines TRBV6-8 with TRBJ1-5; no reliable D call. Trimming took off 4 bases at V and 0 bases at J, with 16 bases between the two ends. The CDR3 is 17 amino acids. The germline CDR1 and CDR2 sequences are MNHGY and SAAAGT. CDR3 protein: CASSSSSQPYSNQPQHF. CDR3 DNA sequence: TGTGCCAGCAGTTCTTCAAGTCAGCCCTATAGCAATCAGCCCCAGCATTTT.